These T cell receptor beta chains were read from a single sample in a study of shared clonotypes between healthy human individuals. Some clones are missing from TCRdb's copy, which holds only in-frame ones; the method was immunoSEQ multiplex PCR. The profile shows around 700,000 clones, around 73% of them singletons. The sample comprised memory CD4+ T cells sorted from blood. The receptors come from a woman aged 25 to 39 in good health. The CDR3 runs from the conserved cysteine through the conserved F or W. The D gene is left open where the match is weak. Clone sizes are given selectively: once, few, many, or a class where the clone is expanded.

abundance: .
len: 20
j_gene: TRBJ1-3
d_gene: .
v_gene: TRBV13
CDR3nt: TGTGCCAGCAGCTTAGGGCGGGGACGGAATTTACGGATGGGTGGAAACACCATATATTTT
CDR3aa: CASSLGRGRNLRMGGNTIYF

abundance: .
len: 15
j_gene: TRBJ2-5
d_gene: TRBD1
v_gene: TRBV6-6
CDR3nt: TGTGCCAGCACCCAAGCAGGACAGGGTAGTGCGACCCAGTACTTC
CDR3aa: CASTQAGQGSATQYF

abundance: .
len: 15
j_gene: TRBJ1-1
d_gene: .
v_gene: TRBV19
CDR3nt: TGTGCCAGTAGTATTCATAGGGAGTTGAACACTGAAGCTTTCTTT
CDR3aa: CASSIHRELNTEAFF

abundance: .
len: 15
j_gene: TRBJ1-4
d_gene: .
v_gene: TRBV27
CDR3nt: TGTGCCAGCAGTGGCGGGGTTAGGCCGAATGAAAAACTGTTTTTT
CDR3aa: CASSGGVRPNEKLFF

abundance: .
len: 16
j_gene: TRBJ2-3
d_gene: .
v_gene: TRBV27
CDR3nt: TGTGCCAGCAGTTTTTTCGGGTACGGAGGCACAGATACGCAGTATTTT
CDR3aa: CASSFFGYGGTDTQYF

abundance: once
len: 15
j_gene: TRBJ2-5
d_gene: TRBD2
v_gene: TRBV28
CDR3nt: TGTGCCAGCAGTCCCGGGACTAGCGGAAAAGAGACCCAGTACTTC
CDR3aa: CASSPGTSGKETQYF

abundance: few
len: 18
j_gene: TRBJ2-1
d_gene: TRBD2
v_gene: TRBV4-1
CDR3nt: TGCGCCAGCAGCCAAGTGAAATTCCTGGGACTAGATCGCAATGAGCAGTTCTTC
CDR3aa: CASSQVKFLGLDRNEQFF

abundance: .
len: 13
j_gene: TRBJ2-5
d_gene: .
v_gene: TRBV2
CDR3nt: TGTGCCAGCAGCGGCGGAAACAAAGAGACCCAGTACTTC
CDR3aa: CASSGGNKETQYF

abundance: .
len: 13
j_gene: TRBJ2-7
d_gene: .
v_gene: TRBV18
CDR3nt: TGTGCCAGCTCACAAGGGGGACCCTACGAGCAGTACTTC
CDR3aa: CASSQGGPYEQYF

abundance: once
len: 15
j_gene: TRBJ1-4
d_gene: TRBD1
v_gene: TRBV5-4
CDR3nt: TGTGCCAGCAGCCGCCTCGGGACAGACTCCGAAAACCTGTTTTTT
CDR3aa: CASSRLGTDSENLFF

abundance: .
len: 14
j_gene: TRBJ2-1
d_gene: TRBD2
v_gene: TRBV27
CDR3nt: TGTGCCAGCAGCACTAGCGGGAGCGACAATGAGCAGTTCTTC
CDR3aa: CASSTSGSDNEQFF

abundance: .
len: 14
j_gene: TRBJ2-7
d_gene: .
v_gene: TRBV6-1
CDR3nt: TGTGCCAGCAGTGAACTCAGGGCGCCCTACGAGCAGTACTTC
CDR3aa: CASSELRAPYEQYF

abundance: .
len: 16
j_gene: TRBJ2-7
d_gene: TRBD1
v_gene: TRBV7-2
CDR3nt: TGTGCCAGCAGCTTAGATCTCGGGACAGGGGACTACGAGCAGTACTTC
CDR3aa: CASSLDLGTGDYEQYF

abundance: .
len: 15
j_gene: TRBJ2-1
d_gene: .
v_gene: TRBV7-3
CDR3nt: TGTGCCAGCAGCTTAACGGGAGTTAGTTTGGATGAGCAGTTCTTC
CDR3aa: CASSLTGVSLDEQFF

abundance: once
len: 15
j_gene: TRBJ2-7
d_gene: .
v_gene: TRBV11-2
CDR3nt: TGTGCCAGCAGCTTAGGGACCCCCGCCCTTGACGAGCAGTACTTC
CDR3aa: CASSLGTPALDEQYF

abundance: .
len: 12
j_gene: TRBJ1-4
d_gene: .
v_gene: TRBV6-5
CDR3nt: TGTGCCAGCGGGGGCGGAGGCGAAAAACTGTTTTTT
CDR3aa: CASGGGGEKLFF

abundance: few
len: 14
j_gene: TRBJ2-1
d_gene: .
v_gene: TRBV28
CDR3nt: TGTGCCAGCAGTTTCATGCGGGGAGATAATGAGCAGTTCTTC
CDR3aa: CASSFMRGDNEQFF

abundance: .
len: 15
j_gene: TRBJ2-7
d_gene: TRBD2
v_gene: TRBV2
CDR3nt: TGTGCCAGCAGTGAAGCGCGGGCTAGCGGAGCTGGGGGGTACTTC
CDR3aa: CASSEARASGAGGYF

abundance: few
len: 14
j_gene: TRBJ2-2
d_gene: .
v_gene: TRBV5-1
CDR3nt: TGCGCCAGCAGGGAAGGGGGGCGCACCGGGGAGCTGTTTTTT
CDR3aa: CASREGGRTGELFF

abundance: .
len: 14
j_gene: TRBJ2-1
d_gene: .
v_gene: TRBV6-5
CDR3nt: TGTGCCACCACCGAGGTAGGATCCTACAATGAGCAGTTCTTC
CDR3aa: CATTEVGSYNEQFF

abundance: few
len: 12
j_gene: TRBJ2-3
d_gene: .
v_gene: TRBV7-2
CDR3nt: TGTGCCAGCAGCTCATTCACAGATACGCAGTATTTT
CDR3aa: CASSSFTDTQYF

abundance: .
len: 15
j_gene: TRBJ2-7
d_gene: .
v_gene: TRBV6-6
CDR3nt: TGTGCCAGCAGTTCTGGCGGGATTGTATCCTACGAGCAGTACTTC
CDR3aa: CASSSGGIVSYEQYF

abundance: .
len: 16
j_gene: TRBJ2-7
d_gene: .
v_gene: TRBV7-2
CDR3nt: TGTGCCAGCAGCTTAGCCGGGACGCAGAGAACCTACGAGCAGTACTTC
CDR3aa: CASSLAGTQRTYEQYF

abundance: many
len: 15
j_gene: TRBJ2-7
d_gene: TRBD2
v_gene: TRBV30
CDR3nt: TGTGCCTGGAGCTTCCTTAGCGGGACCTCCTACGAGCAGTACTTC
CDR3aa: CAWSFLSGTSYEQYF

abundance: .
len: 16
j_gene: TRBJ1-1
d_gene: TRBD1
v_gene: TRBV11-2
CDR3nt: TGTGCCAGCAGCTTAAGGACAGGGTTTGTGTACACTGAAGCTTTCTTT
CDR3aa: CASSLRTGFVYTEAFF

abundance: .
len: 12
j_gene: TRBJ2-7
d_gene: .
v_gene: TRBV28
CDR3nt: TGTGCCAGCAGTTCCCCCCGTGGGGAGCAGTACTTC
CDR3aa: CASSSPRGEQYF

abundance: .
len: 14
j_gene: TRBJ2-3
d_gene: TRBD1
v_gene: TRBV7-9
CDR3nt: TGTGCCAGCAGCTTAGGACAGGGTGGTGATACGCAGTATTTT
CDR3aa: CASSLGQGGDTQYF

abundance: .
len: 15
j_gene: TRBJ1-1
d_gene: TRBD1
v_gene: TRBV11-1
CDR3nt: TGTGCCAGCAGCTTCACCTCCGGGACAGGGTCTGAAGCTTTCTTT
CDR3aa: CASSFTSGTGSEAFF

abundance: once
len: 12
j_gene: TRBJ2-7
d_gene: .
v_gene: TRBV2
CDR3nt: TGTGCCAGCAGTCCAGGGGACCTCGAGCAGTACTTC
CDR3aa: CASSPGDLEQYF

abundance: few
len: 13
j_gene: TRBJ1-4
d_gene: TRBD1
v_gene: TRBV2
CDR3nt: TGTGCCAGCAGAGGGACAGGGGAGGAAAAACTGTTTTTT
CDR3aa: CASRGTGEEKLFF

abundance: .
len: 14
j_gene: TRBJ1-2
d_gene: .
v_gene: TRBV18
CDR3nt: TGTGCCAGCTCCAAGGGTTGGAGTACATATGGCTACACCTTC
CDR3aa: CASSKGWSTYGYTF

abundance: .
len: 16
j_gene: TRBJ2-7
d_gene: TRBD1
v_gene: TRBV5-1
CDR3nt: TGCGCCAGCAGCAGGGGAGGGGGACAGGGAACCTACGAGCAGTACTTC
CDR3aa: CASSRGGGQGTYEQYF

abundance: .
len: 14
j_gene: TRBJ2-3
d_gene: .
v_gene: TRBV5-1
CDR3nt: TGCGCCAGCAGTCCGAGGGCAGGGACAGATACGCAGTATTTT
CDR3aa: CASSPRAGTDTQYF

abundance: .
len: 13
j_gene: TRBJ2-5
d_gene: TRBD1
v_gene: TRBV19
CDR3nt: TGTGCCAGCCGGACAGGGGGCGAAGAGACCCAGTACTTC
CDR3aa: CASRTGGEETQYF

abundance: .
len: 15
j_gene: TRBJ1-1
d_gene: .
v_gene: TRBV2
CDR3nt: TGTGCCAGCAGTGAAGCTCCGGGCAGGGTGGATGAAGCTTTCTTT
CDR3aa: CASSEAPGRVDEAFF

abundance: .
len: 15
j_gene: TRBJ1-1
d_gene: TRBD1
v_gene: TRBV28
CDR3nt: TGTGCCAGCAGTCCCCTACAGGGGGCGAACACTGAAGCTTTCTTT
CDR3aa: CASSPLQGANTEAFF

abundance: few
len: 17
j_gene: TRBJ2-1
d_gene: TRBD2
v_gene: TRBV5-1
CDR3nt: TGCGCCAGCAGCTTGGTTAGCGGGAGGGGCCTCGGGAATGAGCAGTTCTTC
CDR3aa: CASSLVSGRGLGNEQFF

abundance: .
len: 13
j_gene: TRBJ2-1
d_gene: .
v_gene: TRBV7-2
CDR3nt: TGTGCCAGCAGCTTAGCGCGCTACAATGAGCAGTTCTTC
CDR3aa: CASSLARYNEQFF

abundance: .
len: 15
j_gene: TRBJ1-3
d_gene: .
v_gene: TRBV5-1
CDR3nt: TGCGCCAGCAGCTTGGGGGGCAACACTGGAAACACCATATATTTT
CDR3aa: CASSLGGNTGNTIYF

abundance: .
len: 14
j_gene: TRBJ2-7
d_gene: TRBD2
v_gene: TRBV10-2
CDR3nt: TGCGCCAGCAGAGGACTAGCGGGTATTCACGAGCAGTACTTC
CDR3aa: CASRGLAGIHEQYF

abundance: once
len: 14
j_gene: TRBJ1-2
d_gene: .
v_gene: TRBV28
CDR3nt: TGTGCCAGCAGTTCCAGGGTAGGGTGGCGTGGCTACACCTTC
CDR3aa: CASSSRVGWRGYTF

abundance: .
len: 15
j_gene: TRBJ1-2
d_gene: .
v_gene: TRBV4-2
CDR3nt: TGTGCCAGCAGCCAACTCGGGGCAAGTAACTATGGCTACACCTTC
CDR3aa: CASSQLGASNYGYTF

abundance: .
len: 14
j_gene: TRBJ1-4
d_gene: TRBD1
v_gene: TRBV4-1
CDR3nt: TGCGCCAGCAGCCAAACAGGGGTGGACGAAAAACTGTTTTTT
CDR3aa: CASSQTGVDEKLFF

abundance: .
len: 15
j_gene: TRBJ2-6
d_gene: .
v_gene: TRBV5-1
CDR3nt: TGCGCCAGCAGCTTGCGTAGGGATGGGGCCAACGTCCTGACTTTC
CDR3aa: CASSLRRDGANVLTF

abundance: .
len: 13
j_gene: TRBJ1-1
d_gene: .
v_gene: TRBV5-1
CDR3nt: TGCGCCAGCAGCCCGGGCGTGAACACTGAAGCTTTCTTT
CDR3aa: CASSPGVNTEAFF

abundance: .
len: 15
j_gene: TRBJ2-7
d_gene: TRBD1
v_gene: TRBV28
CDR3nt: TGTGCCAGCAGGGGACAGGGGATTTTCTCCTACGAGCAGTACTTC
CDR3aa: CASRGQGIFSYEQYF

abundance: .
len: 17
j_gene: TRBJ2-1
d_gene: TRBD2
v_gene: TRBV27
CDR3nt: TGTGCCAGCAGTTTCGGGAGGCGGGAGGGTTCAGGGAATGAGCAGTTCTTC
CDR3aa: CASSFGRREGSGNEQFF

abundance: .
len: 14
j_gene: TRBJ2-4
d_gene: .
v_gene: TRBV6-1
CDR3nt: TGTGCCAGCAGTGTCAGGGTAGTGGAAAACATTCAGTACTTC
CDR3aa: CASSVRVVENIQYF

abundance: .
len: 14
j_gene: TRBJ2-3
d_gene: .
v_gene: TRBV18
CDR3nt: TGTGCCAGCTCACCGGACGATAGACGAGATACGCAGTATTTT
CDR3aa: CASSPDDRRDTQYF

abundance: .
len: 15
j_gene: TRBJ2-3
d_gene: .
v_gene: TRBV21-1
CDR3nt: TGTGCCAGCAACTCCGGGACTGCTAACACAGATACGCAGTATTTT
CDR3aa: CASNSGTANTDTQYF

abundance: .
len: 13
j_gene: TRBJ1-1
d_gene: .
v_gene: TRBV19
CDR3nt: TGTGCCAGTAGTATATTGTGGAACACTGAAGCTTTCTTT
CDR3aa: CASSILWNTEAFF

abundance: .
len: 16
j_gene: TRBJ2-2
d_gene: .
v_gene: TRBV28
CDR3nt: TGTGCCAGCAGTGATCCTAGGACAGGGAGGGCCGGGGAGCTGTTTTTT
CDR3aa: CASSDPRTGRAGELFF

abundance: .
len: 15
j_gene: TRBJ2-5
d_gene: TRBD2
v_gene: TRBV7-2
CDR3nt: TGTGCCAGCAGCCCCTTAGCGGGAGGTGGAGAGACCCAGTACTTC
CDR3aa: CASSPLAGGGETQYF

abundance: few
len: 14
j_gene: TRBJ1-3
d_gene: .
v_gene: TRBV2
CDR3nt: TGTGCCAGCAGTGTGGAGGGTACAGGAAACACCATATATTTT
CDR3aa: CASSVEGTGNTIYF

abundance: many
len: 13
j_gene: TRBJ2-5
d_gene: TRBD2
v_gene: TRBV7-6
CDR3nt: TGTGCCAGCGTAGCGGGCCTCCGGGAGACCCAGTACTTC
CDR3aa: CASVAGLRETQYF